This TCR beta chain was obtained from a study of graft-versus-host responses after intestinal transplantation. Study results and limitations: Some patients had graft-donor T cell macrochimerism, and their allografts showed high graft-versus-host to host-versus-graft clonal ratios.

The protocol was immunoSEQ multiplex PCR, while the TCRdb copy is restricted to in-frame clones and leaves out a portion. The repertoire consists of approximately 70,000 clones, with 84% occurring once and the leading ten covering 0.35% to 0.5%. The CDR3 length is 17 residues. The V gene end was trimmed by 1 base and the J gene end by 4 bases; junction bases not matched to a gene: 8. Germline-derived CDR1 and CDR2 are LNHDA and SQIVND (reference sequence). Comments on this clone: Its antigen is as yet unknown.

The V and J genes are TRBV19 and TRBJ2-3; 10 bases map to TRBD2. Sample: unstimulated CD4+ T cells sorted from spleen or lymph node cells, taken before transplant. The sequence came from a human donor who was the organ donor for an intestinal transplant. The CDR3 DNA reads TGTGCCAGTAGTATAGGATCGGCTAGCGGGGGTGCAGATACGCAGTATTTT. Amino acids: CASSIGSASGGADTQYF.